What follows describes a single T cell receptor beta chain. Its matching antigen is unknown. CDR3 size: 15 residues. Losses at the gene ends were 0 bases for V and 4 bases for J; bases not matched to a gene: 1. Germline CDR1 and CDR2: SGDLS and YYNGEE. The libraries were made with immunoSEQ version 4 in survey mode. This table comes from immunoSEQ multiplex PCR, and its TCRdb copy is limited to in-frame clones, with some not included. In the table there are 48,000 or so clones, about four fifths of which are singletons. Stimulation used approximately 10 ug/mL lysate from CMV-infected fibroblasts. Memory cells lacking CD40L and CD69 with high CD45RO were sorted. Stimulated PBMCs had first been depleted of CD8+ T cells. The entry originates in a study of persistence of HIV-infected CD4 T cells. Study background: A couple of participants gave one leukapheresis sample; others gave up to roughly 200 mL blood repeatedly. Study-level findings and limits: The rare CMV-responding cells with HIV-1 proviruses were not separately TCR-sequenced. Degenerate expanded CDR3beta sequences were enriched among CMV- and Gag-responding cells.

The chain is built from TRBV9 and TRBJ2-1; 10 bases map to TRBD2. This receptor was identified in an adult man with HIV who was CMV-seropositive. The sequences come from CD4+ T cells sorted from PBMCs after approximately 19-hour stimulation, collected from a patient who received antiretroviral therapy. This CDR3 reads CASSVGAGGYNEQFF. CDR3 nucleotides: TGTGCCAGCAGCGTAGGAGCGGGAGGGTACAATGAGCAGTTCTTC. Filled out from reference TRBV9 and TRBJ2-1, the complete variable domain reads DSGVTQTPKHLITATGQRVTLRCSPRSGDLSVYWYQQSLDQGLQFLIQYYNGEERAKGNILERFSAQQFPDLHSELNLSSLELGDSALYFCASSVGAGGYNEQFFGPGTRLTVL.